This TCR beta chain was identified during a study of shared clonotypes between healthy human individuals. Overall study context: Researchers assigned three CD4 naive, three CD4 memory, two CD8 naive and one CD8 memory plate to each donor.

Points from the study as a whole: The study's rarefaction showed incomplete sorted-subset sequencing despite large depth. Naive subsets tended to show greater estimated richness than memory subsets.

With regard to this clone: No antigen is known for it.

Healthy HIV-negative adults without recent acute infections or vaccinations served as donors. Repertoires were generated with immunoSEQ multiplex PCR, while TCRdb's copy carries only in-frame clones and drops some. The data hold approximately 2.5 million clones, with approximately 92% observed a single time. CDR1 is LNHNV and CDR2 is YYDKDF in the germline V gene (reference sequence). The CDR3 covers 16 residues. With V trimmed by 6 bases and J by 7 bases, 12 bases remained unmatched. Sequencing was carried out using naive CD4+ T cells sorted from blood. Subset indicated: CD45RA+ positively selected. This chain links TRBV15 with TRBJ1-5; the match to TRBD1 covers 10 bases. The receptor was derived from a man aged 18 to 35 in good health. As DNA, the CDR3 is TGTGCCACCAGTCCAGCCGGGACAGGGGCGAACCAGCCCCAGCATTTT. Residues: CATSPAGTGANQPQHF.